This passage covers 19 T cell receptor beta chains from one sample sequenced in a study of blood T cells in healthy people across ages (dated by TCRdb to about 2015). The library was built by means of 5' RACE. The instrument was an Illumina HiSeq 2500. A second PCR of roughly 7 to 11 cycles was run with a J-beta primer mix and a sample-barcoded 5' primer. Clones were called with MiXCR by TCRdb after fastp trimmed the public reads at Q25, and only in-frame beta chains were retained. Duplicate CDR3 protein sequences are folded into a single record with the most common DNA and genes. This sample holds hundreds of thousands of distinct CDR3 sequences; roughly 50% were observed only once. The top ten clonotypes cover approximately 32% of the sample. Sequencing was done on a sample of blood. The receptors stem from a woman aged 55 to 70 in good health.

A few counts support this clonotype. The chain recombines TRBV7-2 with TRBJ2-3, with 9 bases identical to TRBD2. Germline loops: CDR1 SGHTA, CDR2 FQGNSA. The V and J ends lost 11 bases and 0 bases, in that order; junction bases with no gene match: 9. The CDR3 covers 15 residues. The CDR3 sequence: CASAAAGGSTDTQYF. Written as DNA, the CDR3 is TGTGCCTCGGCCGCTGCGGGAGGGAGCACAGATACGCAGTATTTT.

This clonotype was recorded a few times. The V and J genes are TRBV5-4 and TRBJ2-5, with D perhaps matching TRBD2 (5 bases). Germline values: CDR1 SGHNT, CDR2 YYREEE (reference sequence). The CDR3 has 14 residues. Trimming stripped 2 bases from V and 1 base from J, with 9 bases between. CDR3 in amino acids: CASSFTAGQETQYF. The CDR3 nucleotides read TGTGCCAGCAGCTTTACGGCGGGCCAAGAGACCCAGTACTTC.

The gene calls are TRBV20-1 and TRBJ2-7, with a tentative D call TRBD2 (6 bases). Germline V lookup: CDR1 DFQATT, CDR2 SNEGSKA (reference sequence). The germline V and J ends were trimmed by 4 bases and 0 bases, with 13 bases remaining between them. The CDR3 spans 14 residues. As DNA, the CDR3 is TGCAGTGCTACCCGGGACTCGAGCTCCTACGAGCAGTACTTC. Translated: CSATRDSSSYEQYF.

For this clonotype: This likely comes from a read error, as the CDR3 has no conserved phenylalanine or tryptophan at its end. J is TRBJ1-2 and V is TRBV29-1, with 7 bases aligning to TRBD1. The CDR3 runs 15 residues. With V trimmed by 0 bases and J by 3 bases, 7 bases remained unmatched. The germline CDR1 and CDR2 sequences are SQVTM and ANQGSEA. DNA of the CDR3: TGCAGCGTTGAAGAGTCAGGGGGGCCATACTATGGCTACACCGTC. Encoded protein: CSVEESGGPYYGYTV.

The chain joins TRBV9 to TRBJ2-2; possible D gene TRBD2, 6 bases. Germline V CDR1 and CDR2: SGDLS, YYNGEE. This CDR3 spans 16 amino acids. V gave up 0 bases and J gave up 3 bases, with 12 bases separating them. CDR3 sequence reads: CASSVESGVYTGELFF. The CDR3, as DNA: TGTGCCAGCAGCGTAGAATCGGGAGTGTACACCGGGGAGCTGTTTTTT.

V and J are TRBV7-2 and TRBJ2-7; D possibly corresponds to TRBD2 (5 bases). Germline loops: CDR1 SGHTA, CDR2 FQGNSA. The CDR3 extends over 14 amino acids. Trimming cost V 3 bases and J 0 bases, with 9 bases left between them. The CDR3 DNA reads TGTGCCAGCAGCTTGGACTGGAGCTCCTACGAGCAGTACTTC. It codes for CASSLDWSSYEQYF.

The CDR3 reads CSAREDPDQETQYF. CDR3 coding DNA: TGCAGTGCTAGAGAAGACCCGGACCAAGAGACCCAGTACTTC. The V and J genes are TRBV20-1 and TRBJ2-5; D is ambiguous. Germline V gene lookup returns CDR1 DFQATT and CDR2 SNEGSKA (reference sequence). V lost 0 bases, J lost 0 bases, and 8 bases lay in between. This CDR3 has 14 residues.

This clonotype came up once. The chain has TRBV7-2 and TRBJ2-6; no reliable D call. V lost 1 base and J lost 3, with 7 bases in between. CDR1 and CDR2 from the germline V gene are SGHTA and FQGNSA. The CDR3 length is 15 residues. CDR3 region: CASSLVYSGANVLTF. Written as DNA, the CDR3 is TGTGCCAGCAGCTTAGTATATAGTGGGGCCAACGTCCTGACTTTC.

This clonotype appeared a few times. This rearrangement joins TRBV12-3 or TRBV12-4 to TRBJ2-7; weak D call: TRBD1 (5 bases). V lost 3 bases, J lost 3 bases, and 12 bases lay in between. The CDR3 is made up of 14 amino acids. The chain's CDR3 is CASSLQGANYEQYF. As DNA, the CDR3 is TGTGCCAGCAGTTTGCAGGGTGCTAACTACGAGCAGTACTTC.

This clonotype was counted at least ten times. The V and J genes are TRBV7-2 and TRBJ2-7; 7 positions agree with TRBD2. Per germline, CDR1 SGHTA and CDR2 FQGNSA. Trimming took 1 base from V and 6 from J; bases not matched to a gene: 9. The CDR3 is made up of 15 amino acids. As DNA, the CDR3 is TGTGCCAGCAGCTTAGTTCAGGGCTGGGGGGGCGAGCAGTACTTC. Translation gives CASSLVQGWGGEQYF.

The J gene is TRBJ1-4, the V gene TRBV28, with D possibly matching TRBD1 (5 bases). V lost 6 bases and J lost 14, with 19 bases in between. CDR3 length equals 13 residues. CDR1 is MDHEN, CDR2 SYDVKM, per germline. Here the CDR3 reads CASSQPAGRGLFF. CDR3 bases: TGTGCCAGCAGCCAGCCTGCAGGGCGCGGGCTGTTTTTT.

The chain employs TRBV28 and TRBJ2-7; D possibly matches TRBD1 or TRBD2 (5 bases each). The J call may be incorrect, as the DNA end agrees better with TRBJ2-5. This CDR3 has 15 amino acids. Germline V gene data show CDR1 as MDHEN and CDR2 as SYDVKM. DNA of the CDR3: TGTGCCAGCAGTTTCGGAGGAGCGGACACGAAGACCCAGTACTTC. Translation: CASSFGGADTKTQYF.

The chain combines TRBV9 with TRBJ2-7; TRBD1 agrees at 7 bases. After removal of 2 bases from V and 2 bases from J, the junction contained 7 bases not matched to a gene. Germline CDR1 is SGDLS and CDR2 is YYNGEE. The CDR3 is 15 residues long. The CDR3 region has the DNA TGTGCCAGCAGCGTCTCAGGGGGTGAAACCTACGAGCAGTACTTC. Protein sequence: CASSVSGGETYEQYF. The variable domain in full, with the rest retrieved from reference TRBV9 and TRBJ2-7, is DSGVTQTPKHLITATGQRVTLRCSPRSGDLSVYWYQQSLDQGLQFLIQYYNGEERAKGNILERFSAQQFPDLHSELNLSSLELGDSALYFCASSVSGGETYEQYFGPGTRLTVT.

Points on this clonotype: A read error may be the cause here, since a much bigger clone is one base away. The chain carries TRBV5-1 and TRBJ2-1; D is unresolved. The tail of the sequence fits TRBJ2-7 better, so the J call may be wrong. The CDR3 runs 13 residues. Germline V gives CDR1 SGHRS, CDR2 YFSETQ. The CDR3 region is CASSVDPYNEQYF. Here the CDR3 DNA reads TGCGCCAGCAGCGTGGACCCCTACAATGAGCAGTACTTC.

The rearrangement uses TRBV7-2 and TRBJ2-7; 14 bases agree with TRBD2. The J segment lost 5 bases and the V segment lost 3 bases, leaving 6 bases of the junction unmatched. The CDR3 runs 16 residues. Germline V gene lookup returns CDR1 SGHTA and CDR2 FQGNSA. CDR3 in amino acids: CASSFPTSGREDEQYF. The CDR3 DNA reads TGTGCCAGCAGCTTTCCGACTAGCGGGAGGGAGGACGAGCAGTACTTC. Supplemented by reference TRBV7-2 and TRBJ2-7, the full variable domain reads GAGVSQSPSNKVTEKGKDVELRCDPISGHTALYWYRQSLGQGLEFLIYFQGNSAPDKSGLPSDRFSAERTGGSVSTLTIQRTQQEDSAVYLCASSFPTSGREDEQYFGPGTRLTVT.

The CDR3 reads CASSYLGVAKNIQYF. CDR3 nucleotide sequence: TGTGCCAGCAGTTACCTGGGGGTAGCCAAAAACATTCAGTACTTC. The chain joins TRBV6-2 or TRBV6-3 to TRBJ2-4; TRBD1 or TRBD2 may be the D gene (5 bases each). CDR3 size: 15 residues. V lost 2 bases and J lost 0, with 8 bases in between. Germline assignment: CDR1 MNHEY and CDR2 SVGEGT.

V usage is TRBV4-3 and J usage is TRBJ2-4, with D hard to call. Germline CDR1 is LGHNA and CDR2 is YSLEER. The ends were cut back, 1 base at V and 13 bases at J, with 29 bases in the middle. The CDR3 is 18 residues long. The CDR3 nucleotides read TGCGCCAGCAGCCAAGTGGTAGTCTCCACCCGTTACTCCAATGAGCAGTACTTC. It translates to CASSQVVVSTRYSNEQYF.

This chain connects TRBV20-1 to TRBJ2-7, with 7 bases that match TRBD1. Germline CDR1 is DFQATT and CDR2 is SNEGSKA (reference sequence). This CDR3 is built from 13 residues. The junction had 6 bases not matched to a gene; V was cut back by 5 bases and J by 2 bases. The CDR3 coding sequence is TGCAGTGCTTTCCGGGACAGTGCCTACGAGCAGTACTTC. It specifies CSAFRDSAYEQYF.

This clonotype was picked up one time. A read error may account for a junction end that differs from germline. The V and J genes are TRBV3-1 and TRBJ2-7; D is perhaps TRBD1 or TRBD2 (6 bases each). Germline CDR1 LGHDT, CDR2 YNNKEL (reference sequence). This CDR3 is 14 amino acids long. The CDR3 DNA is TGTGCCAGCAGCCGCCAGGGGCGGGGATACGAGCGGTACTTC. Protein product: CASSRQGRGYERYF.